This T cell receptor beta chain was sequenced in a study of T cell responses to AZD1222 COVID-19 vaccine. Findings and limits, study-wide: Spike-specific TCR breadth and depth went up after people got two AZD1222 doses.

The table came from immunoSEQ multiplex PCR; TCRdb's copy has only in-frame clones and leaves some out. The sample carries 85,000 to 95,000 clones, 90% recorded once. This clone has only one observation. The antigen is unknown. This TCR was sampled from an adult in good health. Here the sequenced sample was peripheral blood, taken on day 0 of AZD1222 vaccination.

DNA for the CDR3: TGTGCCAGTAGTATGGGGACAGGGATGCGGGTCGACCATGGCTACACCTTC. This encodes CASSMGTGMRVDHGYTF. The rearrangement joins TRBV19 to TRBJ1-2; 9 positions match TRBD1. In germline, CDR1 is LNHDA, CDR2 SQIVND (reference sequence). The CDR3 is made up of 17 amino acids. After removal of 3 bases from V and 6 bases from J, the junction contained 14 bases not matched to a gene.